A single sample gave rise to the 13 T cell receptor beta chains below, sequenced in a study of shared clonotypes between healthy human individuals. CD8 cells regarded as naive lacked CD45RO, were positively chosen for CCR7, and omitted terminally differentiated effector memory CD45RA+ cells. Using immunoSEQ multiplex PCR, the repertoire was profiled, and TCRdb retains in-frame clones only, with some absent. The table lists about 680,000 clones, around 90% of them singletons. The sample taken for sequencing was naive CD8+ T cells sorted from blood. These receptors came from a man aged 30 to 39 in good health.

This chain connects TRBV2 to TRBJ2-2; the D gene is possibly TRBD1 (6 bases). This CDR3 contains 17 residues. From germline, CDR1 is SNHLY and CDR2 FYNNEI. Trimming stripped 7 bases from V and 1 base from J, with 19 bases between. CDR3 DNA sequence: TGTGCCAGCATACCCTCCGGGACAATACGGAACACCGGGGAGCTGTTTTTT. It translates to CASIPSGTIRNTGELFF. Full variable domain (missing parts from reference TRBV2 and TRBJ2-2): EPEVTQTPSHQVTQMGQEVILRCVPISNHLYFYWYRQILGQKVEFLVSFYNNEISEKSEIFDDQFSVERPDGSNFTLKIRSTKLEDSAMYFCASIPSGTIRNTGELFFGEGSRLTVL.

This chain links TRBV28 with TRBJ2-1; 11 bases map to TRBD2. With 9 bases clipped from V and 8 bases from J, the junction kept 9 bases outside the gene matches. The length of the CDR3 is 14 residues. In germline, CDR1 is MDHEN, CDR2 SYDVKM. In DNA, the CDR3 is TGTGCCAGTAGCGGGAGGGCCTTTTCCTATGAGCAGTTCTTC. Translation gives CASSGRAFSYEQFF. Full variable domain (rest looked up from reference TRBV28 and TRBJ2-1): DVKVTQSSRYLVKRTGEKVFLECVQDMDHENMFWYRQDPGLGLRLIYFSYDVKMKEKGDIPEGYSVSREKKERFSLILESASTNQTSMYLCASSGRAFSYEQFFGPGTRLTVL.

This chain uses TRBV9 with TRBJ1-4, with 9 bases matching TRBD1. Trimming at V came to 0 bases and at J to 6 bases, leaving 3 bases not matched to a gene. CDR3 size: 15 residues. Looked up from germline, CDR1 is SGDLS and CDR2 is YYNGEE. In DNA, the CDR3 is TGTGCCAGCAGCGTAGCCGGGACAGGGCATGAAAAACTGTTTTTT. It translates to CASSVAGTGHEKLFF.

This chain connects TRBV29-1 to TRBJ2-5, with D perhaps matching TRBD1 or TRBD2 (5 bases each). Germline V gives CDR1 SQVTM, CDR2 ANQGSEA. CDR3 size: 13 residues. Between the trimmed V and J ends, which lost 3 bases and 2 bases, there was a span of 10 bases. CDR3 nucleotide sequence: TGCAGCGTTGACGGGGCAGAACAAGAGACCCAGTACTTC. It yields the protein CSVDGAEQETQYF. The full variable domain, completed using reference TRBV29-1 and TRBJ2-5, is SAVISQKPSRDICQRGTSLTIQCQVDSQVTMMFWYRQQPGQSLTLIATANQGSEATYESGFVIDKFPISRPNLTFSTLTVSNMSPEDSSIYLCSVDGAEQETQYFGPGTRLLVL.

Worth noting for this clone: The same CDR3 arises from other DNA sequences in this sample as well. The V gene is TRBV7-9, the J gene TRBJ2-5; TRBD2 aligns across 8 bases. CDR3 length: 15 amino acids. J gave up 4 bases and V 1 base, and 5 bases lay outside the gene matches. Germline loops: CDR1 SEHNR, CDR2 FQNEAQ (reference sequence). CDR3 DNA sequence: TGTGCCAGCAGCTTAGTTAGGGCGGGAGGAGAGACCCAGTACTTC. It encodes CASSLVRAGGETQYF.

The rearrangement joins TRBV15 to TRBJ2-7, with TRBD2 matching over 8 bases. Trimming cost V 5 bases and J 3 bases; bases outside gene matches: 0. This CDR3 contains 12 residues. Germline loops: CDR1 LNHNV, CDR2 YYDKDF (reference sequence). Here the CDR3 reads CATSGTSYEQYF. CDR3 nucleotide sequence: TGTGCCACCAGCGGGACTAGCTACGAGCAGTACTTC. Supplemented by reference TRBV15 and TRBJ2-7, the full variable domain reads DAMVIQNPRYQVTQFGKPVTLSCSQTLNHNVMYWYQQKSSQAPKLLFHYYDKDFNNEADTPDNFQSRRPNTSFCFLDIRSPGLGDTAMYLCATSGTSYEQYFGPGTRLTVT.

The rearrangement uses TRBV27 and TRBJ2-7, with TRBD2 as a possible D gene (6 bases). V was cut by 0 bases and J by 0 bases, with 9 bases left in between. CDR1 and CDR2 (germline): MNHEY, SMNVEV (reference sequence). The CDR3 consists of 15 residues. CDR3 amino acids: CASSLSLANSYEQYF. For the CDR3, the DNA is TGTGCCAGCAGTTTATCCCTAGCGAACTCCTACGAGCAGTACTTC.

The J gene is TRBJ2-7, the V gene TRBV27, with unresolved D. CDR1 is MNHEY and CDR2 is SMNVEV in the germline V gene (reference sequence). The CDR3 covers 16 residues. Trimming removed 4 bases from V and 4 bases from J, with 20 bases in between. CDR3 bases: TGTGCCAGCAGTTCCTGGGCTAGTCCCGGTGGTTACGAGCAGTACTTC. Amino acid sequence: CASSSWASPGGYEQYF.

This chain uses TRBV27 with TRBJ1-1; D is ambiguous. The CDR3 is 17 residues long. V was pared by 5 bases and J by 7 bases, with 26 bases between. CDR1 and CDR2 from the germline V gene are MNHEY and SMNVEV (reference sequence). CDR3 in amino acids: CASSTTKTLFGGSEAFF. In DNA form, the CDR3 reads TGTGCCAGCAGTACGACGAAAACTCTCTTTGGAGGCAGTGAAGCTTTCTTT.

The rearrangement uses TRBV19 and TRBJ2-2; D uncertain. V shed 6 bases and J shed 0 bases, with 17 bases lying between them. There are 17 residues in the CDR3. The V gene's germline CDR1 is LNHDA and CDR2 SQIVND (reference sequence). The CDR3 DNA reads as TGTGCCAGTAGGAATGATGGAGACACACCGAACACCGGGGAGCTGTTTTTT. As protein: CASRNDGDTPNTGELFF.

J is TRBJ2-1 and V is TRBV4-3, with D hard to call. Per the germline V gene, CDR1 is LGHNA and CDR2 is YSLEER. This CDR3 comprises 16 residues. V lost 1 base to trimming and J lost 4 bases, with 14 bases between them. The CDR3 coding sequence is TGCGCCAGCAGCCAAGCGCTGGTTTGGAGATACAATGAGCAGTTCTTC. As protein: CASSQALVWRYNEQFF.

J is TRBJ1-2 and V is TRBV20-1; no reliable D call. The germline gives CDR1 DFQATT, CDR2 SNEGSKA (reference sequence). CDR3 length: 11 residues. Trimming removed 6 bases from V and 8 bases from J, with 13 bases in between. CDR3 amino acids: CSAAPPRGYTF. As DNA, the CDR3 is TGCAGTGCCGCCCCCCCGAGGGGCTACACCTTC.

The genes are TRBV4-1 and TRBJ2-2, with a possible D match to TRBD1 (6 bases). Trimming left V 8 bases short and J 0 bases short, with 13 bases between. The length of the CDR3 is 15 residues. Per the germline V gene, CDR1 is MGHRA and CDR2 is YSYEKL. CDR3 residues: CASDQGIPNTGELFF. The DNA for the CDR3 is TGCGCCAGCGACCAGGGGATCCCGAACACCGGGGAGCTGTTTTTT.